Described below is a single T cell receptor (beta chain) sequence and its context. The data derive from a study of blood T cell repertoires in COVID-19. Overall study: Italy, Spain and the United States were the sources of the convalescent and acute COVID-19 samples. Sources were T cells, B-cell-depleted T cells, or PBMCs; the material itself was cDNA or gDNA.

Per the authors' pipeline: Reference gene primer amplification yielded estimated nucleated cell counts. The data were produced by immunoSEQ multiplex PCR, yet TCRdb's version contains in-frame clones alone and is incomplete. Clone size and the V and J calls come from that table; the DNA yielded D and trimming. The table shows about 300,000 clones, with roughly 82% occurring only once. CDR1 and CDR2 from the germline V gene are SGHTA and FQGTGA. J gave up 5 bases and V 2 bases, and 12 bases lay outside the gene matches. CDR3 size: 17 residues. Sample: peripheral blood. The genes are TRBV7-3 and TRBJ2-1; 7 bases are a match to TRBD2. This clonotype originated in a woman between 45 and 60 years old with acute or convalescent COVID-19. CDR3 residues: CASSLPWGGGPHNEQFF. The CDR3 nucleotides are TGTGCCAGCAGCTTACCTTGGGGGGGAGGGCCCCACAATGAGCAGTTCTTC.